This T cell receptor beta chain was captured by sequencing in a study of T-cell memory formation after mild COVID-19. MiXCR, applied by TCRdb to the 5' RACE reads, yields one record per CDR3 protein. This table has fewer than 550,000 distinct CDR3 sequences, about 19% appearing once. This receptor was taken from an adult woman who had mild COVID-19 (a few samples of this study predate the infection). Cell type and time point are not known. Sequenced input: PBMCs or a T cell subset sorted from them (not recorded which).

CDR3 loop: CASSELGYGYTF. CDR3 nucleotide sequence: TGTGCCAGCAGTGAATTAGGGTATGGCTACACCTTC. The J gene is TRBJ1-2, the V gene TRBV25-1; D remains unclear. Germline V lookup: CDR1 MGHDK, CDR2 SYGVNS. Deletions cut 1 base from V and 5 bases from J, with 5 bases between. This CDR3 contains 12 residues.